This is a list of T cell receptor beta chains from one sample in a study of shared clonotypes between healthy human individuals. Sequencing used immunoSEQ multiplex PCR; TCRdb keeps in-frame clones, though not all of them. The table shows some 1.4 million clones, with over 95% occurring only once. The specimen was naive CD4+ T cells sorted from blood. The receptor set was obtained from a man aged 25 to 40 in good health. Each CDR3 is given with its conserved first and last residue. A D gene is named only where the DNA matches it firmly. Expanded clones are given a class, and other clones once, few, many or no size at all.

v_gene: TRBV11-3; j_gene: TRBJ2-1; d_gene: TRBD2; abundance: .; CDR3aa: CASSLASGGTGEQFF; CDR3nt: TGTGCCAGCAGCTTAGCTAGCGGGGGCACAGGTGAGCAGTTCTTC
v_gene: TRBV6-1; j_gene: TRBJ1-5; d_gene: .; abundance: once; CDR3aa: CASSVPQTGFNQPQHF; CDR3nt: TGTGCCAGCAGTGTCCCCCAAACAGGGTTCAATCAGCCCCAGCATTTT
v_gene: TRBV5-1; j_gene: TRBJ2-7; d_gene: TRBD2; abundance: .; CDR3aa: CASSLAWGRAGFEQYF; CDR3nt: TGCGCCAGCAGCTTGGCTTGGGGGAGGGCCGGGTTCGAGCAGTACTTC
v_gene: TRBV5-8; j_gene: TRBJ2-5; d_gene: .; abundance: .; CDR3aa: CASSMDPGQETQYF; CDR3nt: TGTGCCAGCAGCATGGATCCGGGCCAAGAGACCCAGTACTTC
v_gene: TRBV5-1; j_gene: TRBJ2-1; d_gene: TRBD1; abundance: .; CDR3aa: CASSLGDRDSYNEQFF; CDR3nt: TGCGCCAGCAGCTTGGGGGACAGGGACTCCTACAATGAGCAGTTCTTC
v_gene: TRBV29-1; j_gene: TRBJ1-1; d_gene: .; abundance: .; CDR3aa: CSASPRGRGTEAFF; CDR3nt: TGCAGCGCCAGCCCCCGGGGGCGCGGGACTGAAGCTTTCTTT
v_gene: TRBV5-1; j_gene: TRBJ2-7; d_gene: .; abundance: .; CDR3aa: CASSLSQGLSYEQYF; CDR3nt: TGCGCCAGCAGCTTAAGCCAGGGGCTGTCCTACGAGCAGTACTTC
v_gene: TRBV28; j_gene: TRBJ1-5; d_gene: .; abundance: .; CDR3aa: CASSMRVASNQPQHF; CDR3nt: TGTGCCAGCAGTATGAGGGTGGCGAGCAATCAGCCCCAGCATTTT
v_gene: TRBV9; j_gene: TRBJ2-6; d_gene: .; abundance: .; CDR3aa: CASSKPGGANVLTF; CDR3nt: TGTGCCAGCAGCAAACCTGGTGGGGCCAACGTCCTGACTTTC
v_gene: TRBV6-1; j_gene: TRBJ2-7; d_gene: .; abundance: .; CDR3aa: CASSVEGGGSYEQYF; CDR3nt: TGTGCCAGCAGTGTGGAGGGGGGAGGGTCCTACGAGCAGTACTTC
v_gene: TRBV19; j_gene: TRBJ2-7; d_gene: TRBD2; abundance: .; CDR3aa: CASSSFFGTSRYEQYF; CDR3nt: TGTGCCAGTAGTTCTTTCTTCGGGACTAGCCGCTACGAGCAGTACTTC
v_gene: TRBV2; j_gene: TRBJ2-7; d_gene: TRBD1; abundance: once; CDR3aa: CASRAERQGAYEQYF; CDR3nt: TGTGCCAGCAGAGCAGAACGACAGGGGGCTTACGAGCAGTACTTC
v_gene: TRBV5-1; j_gene: TRBJ2-7; d_gene: .; abundance: .; CDR3aa: CASSTGTPRQDSHEQYF; CDR3nt: TGCGCCAGCAGCACCGGAACTCCTCGACAGGACAGCCACGAGCAGTACTTC
v_gene: TRBV9; j_gene: TRBJ2-3; d_gene: .; abundance: few; CDR3aa: CASSVMSSVDTQYF; CDR3nt: TGTGCCAGCAGCGTAATGTCTAGTGTAGATACGCAGTATTTT
v_gene: TRBV6-5; j_gene: TRBJ2-1; d_gene: TRBD1; abundance: .; CDR3aa: CASSYGTGAGEQFF; CDR3nt: TGTGCCAGCAGTTACGGGACAGGGGCAGGAGAGCAGTTCTTC
v_gene: TRBV18; j_gene: TRBJ2-7; d_gene: TRBD1; abundance: .; CDR3aa: CASSPSGQGDYEQYF; CDR3nt: TGTGCCAGCTCACCTTCTGGACAGGGGGACTACGAGCAGTACTTC
v_gene: TRBV14; j_gene: TRBJ2-2; d_gene: .; abundance: once; CDR3aa: CASSQVHPSTGELFF; CDR3nt: TGTGCCAGCAGCCAAGTACACCCGAGCACCGGGGAGCTGTTTTTT
v_gene: TRBV7-8; j_gene: TRBJ2-1; d_gene: .; abundance: .; CDR3aa: CASSLGSEQFF; CDR3nt: TGTGCCAGCAGCTTGGGAAGTGAGCAGTTCTTC
v_gene: TRBV10-3; j_gene: TRBJ1-1; d_gene: .; abundance: .; CDR3aa: CAIRDPTELSEAFF; CDR3nt: TGTGCCATCAGGGACCCTACCGAACTGTCTGAAGCTTTCTTT
v_gene: TRBV28; j_gene: TRBJ1-2; d_gene: .; abundance: .; CDR3aa: CASGRGYGYTF; CDR3nt: TGTGCCAGCGGTAGAGGCTATGGCTACACCTTC
v_gene: TRBV20-1; j_gene: TRBJ1-2; d_gene: .; abundance: .; CDR3aa: CSASKGGRYTF; CDR3nt: TGCAGTGCTAGTAAAGGGGGACGCTACACCTTC
v_gene: TRBV6-4; j_gene: TRBJ2-1; d_gene: TRBD2; abundance: .; CDR3aa: CASSDSTWRGDNEQFF; CDR3nt: TGTGCCAGCAGTGACTCGACGTGGCGGGGGGACAATGAGCAGTTCTTC
v_gene: TRBV5-1; j_gene: TRBJ2-1; d_gene: .; abundance: .; CDR3aa: CASSSRSLSSYNEQFF; CDR3nt: TGCGCCAGCAGCTCCCGGTCCCTGAGCTCCTACAATGAGCAGTTCTTC
v_gene: TRBV5-1; j_gene: TRBJ2-7; d_gene: TRBD2; abundance: .; CDR3aa: CASSPSAGVYEQYF; CDR3nt: TGCGCCAGCAGCCCCTCGGCGGGGGTTTACGAGCAGTACTTC
v_gene: TRBV7-8; j_gene: TRBJ2-7; d_gene: .; abundance: .; CDR3aa: CASSLEGAGISYEQYF; CDR3nt: TGTGCCAGCAGCTTAGAAGGGGCGGGAATCTCCTACGAGCAGTACTTC
v_gene: TRBV5-1; j_gene: TRBJ1-1; d_gene: TRBD1; abundance: .; CDR3aa: CASNPTGGTEAFF; CDR3nt: TGCGCCAGCAACCCTACAGGGGGCACTGAAGCTTTCTTT
v_gene: TRBV28; j_gene: TRBJ1-2; d_gene: .; abundance: .; CDR3aa: CASRSGQRLNYGYTF; CDR3nt: TGTGCCAGCAGATCCGGACAGAGACTCAACTATGGCTACACCTTC
v_gene: TRBV28; j_gene: TRBJ1-2; d_gene: .; abundance: .; CDR3aa: CASSWGLGNGYTF; CDR3nt: TGTGCCAGCAGCTGGGGACTGGGAAATGGCTACACCTTC
v_gene: TRBV10-3; j_gene: TRBJ2-1; d_gene: .; abundance: .; CDR3aa: CAISEDYGYNEQFF; CDR3nt: TGTGCCATCAGTGAGGACTACGGTTACAATGAGCAGTTCTTC
v_gene: TRBV7-6; j_gene: TRBJ2-2; d_gene: .; abundance: .; CDR3aa: CASSSLIRTENTGELFF; CDR3nt: TGTGCCAGCAGCTCACTAATTAGGACAGAAAACACCGGGGAGCTGTTTTTT
v_gene: TRBV11-2; j_gene: TRBJ2-1; d_gene: TRBD2; abundance: .; CDR3aa: CASSFGTSRSSYNEQFF; CDR3nt: TGTGCCAGCAGCTTCGGGACTAGCCGTAGCTCCTACAATGAGCAGTTCTTC
v_gene: TRBV18; j_gene: TRBJ1-4; d_gene: .; abundance: once; CDR3aa: CASSPSWATNEKLFF; CDR3nt: TGTGCCAGCTCACCTTCCTGGGCAACTAATGAAAAACTGTTTTTT
v_gene: TRBV29-1; j_gene: TRBJ2-7; d_gene: .; abundance: .; CDR3aa: CSVGGRSSYEQYF; CDR3nt: TGCAGCGTTGGCGGACGGAGCTCCTACGAGCAGTACTTC
v_gene: TRBV15; j_gene: TRBJ2-1; d_gene: TRBD2; abundance: .; CDR3aa: CATTSGRTQYNEQFF; CDR3nt: TGTGCCACGACGAGCGGGAGGACCCAATACAATGAGCAGTTCTTC
v_gene: TRBV6-1; j_gene: TRBJ2-1; d_gene: .; abundance: .; CDR3aa: CASSEVDTYNEQFF; CDR3nt: TGTGCCAGCAGTGAAGTTGACACGTACAATGAGCAGTTCTTC
v_gene: TRBV5-6; j_gene: TRBJ2-7; d_gene: TRBD2; abundance: .; CDR3aa: CASSSIGLARYEQYF; CDR3nt: TGTGCCAGCAGCTCAATAGGACTAGCGAGGTACGAGCAGTACTTC
v_gene: TRBV18; j_gene: TRBJ1-1; d_gene: TRBD1; abundance: .; CDR3aa: CASSQGQKNTEAFF; CDR3nt: TGTGCCAGCTCACAGGGACAGAAGAACACTGAAGCTTTCTTT
v_gene: TRBV11-2; j_gene: TRBJ1-2; d_gene: .; abundance: few; CDR3aa: CASSSGHGGYTF; CDR3nt: TGTGCCAGCAGCTCCGGGCACGGCGGCTACACCTTC
v_gene: TRBV15; j_gene: TRBJ1-4; d_gene: .; abundance: .; CDR3aa: CATSSKSSDRNEKLFF; CDR3nt: TGTGCCACCAGCAGCAAATCCTCGGACCGAAACGAAAAACTGTTTTTT
v_gene: TRBV4-3; j_gene: TRBJ1-2; d_gene: .; abundance: .; CDR3aa: CASSQSTGSLGYTF; CDR3nt: TGCGCCAGCAGCCAAAGTACAGGCTCCTTAGGCTACACCTTC
v_gene: TRBV5-1; j_gene: TRBJ2-3; d_gene: TRBD2; abundance: .; CDR3aa: CASQREGVRNTQYF; CDR3nt: TGCGCCAGCCAGCGGGAGGGCGTTAGGAATACGCAGTATTTT
v_gene: TRBV5-8; j_gene: TRBJ1-2; d_gene: .; abundance: .; CDR3aa: CASSHVGSEGYTF; CDR3nt: TGTGCCAGCAGCCATGTGGGTTCGGAAGGCTACACCTTC
v_gene: TRBV9; j_gene: TRBJ2-1; d_gene: .; abundance: .; CDR3aa: CASSVVGVDEQFF; CDR3nt: TGTGCCAGCAGCGTAGTAGGTGTAGATGAGCAGTTCTTC
v_gene: TRBV7-2; j_gene: TRBJ1-2; d_gene: .; abundance: .; CDR3aa: CASRKNTGGTNYGYTF; CDR3nt: TGTGCCAGCAGGAAAAATACGGGGGGAACTAACTATGGCTACACCTTC
v_gene: TRBV6-6; j_gene: TRBJ2-2; d_gene: .; abundance: .; CDR3aa: CASSYFRDTGELFF; CDR3nt: TGTGCCAGCAGTTACTTCAGGGACACCGGGGAGCTGTTTTTT
v_gene: TRBV4-3; j_gene: TRBJ1-1; d_gene: .; abundance: .; CDR3aa: CASSDGSSLDTEAFF; CDR3nt: TGCGCCAGCAGCGACGGGTCCTCGCTAGACACTGAAGCTTTCTTT